The TCR beta chain under discussion was sequenced for a study of cytomegalovirus exposure and HLA in healthy donors. Study-level results: Rare sequences made up most TCRs, while some public TCRs were found in many donors.

This clone was recorded a few times. Its specificity is unknown. Mismatch with germline at one junction end may stem from a read error. A multiplex PCR was run with 60 Vbeta primers and 13 Jbeta primers. Assay used: immunoSEQ multiplex PCR; TCRdb lists only in-frame clones, some missing. The table records about 43,000 clones, approximately 77% of them present only once. This CDR3 has 17 amino acids. From germline, CDR1 is SEHNR and CDR2 FQNEAQ (reference sequence). V usage is TRBV7-9 and J usage is TRBJ2-1; TRBD2 matches at 12 bases. This sequence was found in a man aged 25-45 years in good health and CMV-seronegative. The sequenced sample was PBMCs. CDR3 protein: CSSSGRRLAGDYSEQFF. In DNA, the CDR3 is TGTTCCAGCAGCGGGCGTCGACTAGCGGGAGATTATAGTGAGCAGTTCTTC.